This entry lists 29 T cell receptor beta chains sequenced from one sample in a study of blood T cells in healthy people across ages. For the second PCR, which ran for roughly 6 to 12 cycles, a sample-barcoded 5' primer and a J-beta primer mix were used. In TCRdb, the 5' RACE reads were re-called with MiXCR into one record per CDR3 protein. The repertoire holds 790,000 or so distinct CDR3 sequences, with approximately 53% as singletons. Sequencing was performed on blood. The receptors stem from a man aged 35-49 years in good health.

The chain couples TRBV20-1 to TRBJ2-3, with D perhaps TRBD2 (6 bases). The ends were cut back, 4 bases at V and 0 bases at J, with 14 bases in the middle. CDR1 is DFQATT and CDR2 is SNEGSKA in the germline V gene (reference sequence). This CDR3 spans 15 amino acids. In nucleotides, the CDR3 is TGCAGTGCTACGTCTCCTAGCGTAAGCACAGATACGCAGTATTTT. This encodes CSATSPSVSTDTQYF.

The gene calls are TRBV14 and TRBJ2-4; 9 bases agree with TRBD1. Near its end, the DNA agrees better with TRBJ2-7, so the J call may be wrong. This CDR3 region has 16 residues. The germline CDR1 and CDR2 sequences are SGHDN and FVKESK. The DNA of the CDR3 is TGTGCCAGCAGCCAAGTGATCCTGACAGGGGGTCACGAGCAGTACTTC. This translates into CASSQVILTGGHEQYF.

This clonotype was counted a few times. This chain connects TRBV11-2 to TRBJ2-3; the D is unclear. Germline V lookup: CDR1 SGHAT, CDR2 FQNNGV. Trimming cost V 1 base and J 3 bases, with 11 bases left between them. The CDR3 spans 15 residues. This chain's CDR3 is CASSLGPISTDTQYF. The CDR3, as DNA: TGTGCCAGCAGCTTAGGCCCAATTTCGACAGATACGCAGTATTTT.

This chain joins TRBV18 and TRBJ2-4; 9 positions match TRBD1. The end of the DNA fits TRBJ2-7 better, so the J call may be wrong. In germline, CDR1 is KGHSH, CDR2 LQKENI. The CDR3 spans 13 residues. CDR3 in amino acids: CASSPWTGAEQYF. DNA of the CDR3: TGTGCCAGCTCACCTTGGACAGGGGCCGAGCAGTACTTC.

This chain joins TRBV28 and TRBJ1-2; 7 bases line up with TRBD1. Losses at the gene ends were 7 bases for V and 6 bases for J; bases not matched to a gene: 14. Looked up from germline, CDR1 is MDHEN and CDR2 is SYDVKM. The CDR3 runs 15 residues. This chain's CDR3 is CASTLRSTGLHGYTF. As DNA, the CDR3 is TGTGCCAGCACCCTCCGCTCGACAGGGCTACATGGCTACACCTTC.

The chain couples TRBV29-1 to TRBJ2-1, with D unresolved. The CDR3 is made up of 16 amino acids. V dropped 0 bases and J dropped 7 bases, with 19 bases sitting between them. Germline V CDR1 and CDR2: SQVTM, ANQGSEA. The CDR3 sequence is CSVEDLTGPDINEQFF. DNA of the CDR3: TGCAGCGTTGAAGATCTGACTGGCCCAGATATAAATGAGCAGTTCTTC.

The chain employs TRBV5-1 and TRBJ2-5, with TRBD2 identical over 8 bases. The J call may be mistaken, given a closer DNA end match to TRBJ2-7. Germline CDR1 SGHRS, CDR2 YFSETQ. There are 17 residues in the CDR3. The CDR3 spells CASSLAPRRAGVYEQYF. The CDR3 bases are TGCGCCAGCAGCTTGGCCCCGCGACGAGCGGGAGTCTACGAGCAGTACTTC.

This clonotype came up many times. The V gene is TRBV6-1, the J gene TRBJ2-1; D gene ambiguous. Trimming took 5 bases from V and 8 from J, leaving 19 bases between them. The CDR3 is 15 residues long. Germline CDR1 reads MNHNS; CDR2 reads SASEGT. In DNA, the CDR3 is TGTGCCAGCAGTCGATCTCAGGTTACGTTTGATGAGCAGTTCTTC. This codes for CASSRSQVTFDEQFF.

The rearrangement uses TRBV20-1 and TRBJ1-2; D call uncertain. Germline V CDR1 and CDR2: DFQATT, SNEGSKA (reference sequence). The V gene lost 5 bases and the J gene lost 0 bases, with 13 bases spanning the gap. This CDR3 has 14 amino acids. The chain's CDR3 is CSAPQDRANYGYTF. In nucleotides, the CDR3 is TGCAGTGCTCCTCAAGACCGTGCTAACTATGGCTACACCTTC.

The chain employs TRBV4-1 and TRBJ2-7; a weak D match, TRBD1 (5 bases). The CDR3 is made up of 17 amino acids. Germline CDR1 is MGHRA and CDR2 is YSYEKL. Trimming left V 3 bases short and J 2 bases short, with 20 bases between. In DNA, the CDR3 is TGCGCCAGCAGCCACCTATCAGGGTCTCTCGATCCCTACGAGCAGTACTTC. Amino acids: CASSHLSGSLDPYEQYF.

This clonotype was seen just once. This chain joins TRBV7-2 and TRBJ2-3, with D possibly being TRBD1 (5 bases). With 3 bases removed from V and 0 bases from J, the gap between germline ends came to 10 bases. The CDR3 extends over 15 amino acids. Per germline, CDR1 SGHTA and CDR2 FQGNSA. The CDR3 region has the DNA TGTGCCAGCAGCTTTCTTCCAGGGAGCACAGATACGCAGTATTTT. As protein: CASSFLPGSTDTQYF.

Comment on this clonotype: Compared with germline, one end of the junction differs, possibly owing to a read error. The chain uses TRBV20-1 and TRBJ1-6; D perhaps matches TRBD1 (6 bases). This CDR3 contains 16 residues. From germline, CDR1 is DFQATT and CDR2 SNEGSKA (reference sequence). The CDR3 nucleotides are TGTAGTGCTGGACGGGACACTAGCTCCTATAATTCACCCCTCCACTTT. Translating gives CSAGRDTSSYNSPLHF.

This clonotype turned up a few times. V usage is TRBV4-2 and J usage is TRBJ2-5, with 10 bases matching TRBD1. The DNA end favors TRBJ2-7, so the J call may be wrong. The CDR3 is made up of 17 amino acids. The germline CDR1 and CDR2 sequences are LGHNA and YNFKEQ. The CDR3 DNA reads TGTGCCAGCAGCCAGGGATTGGGACGGGACAGGGGTAACGAGCAGTACTTC. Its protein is CASSQGLGRDRGNEQYF.

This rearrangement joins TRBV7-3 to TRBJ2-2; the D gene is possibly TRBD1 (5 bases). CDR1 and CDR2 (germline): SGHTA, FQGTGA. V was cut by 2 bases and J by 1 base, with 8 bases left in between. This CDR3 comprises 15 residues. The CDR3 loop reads CASSLETGNTGELFF. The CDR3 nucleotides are TGTGCCAGCAGCTTAGAAACAGGGAACACCGGGGAGCTGTTTTTT. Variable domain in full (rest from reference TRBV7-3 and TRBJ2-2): GAGVSQTPSNKVTEKGKYVELRCDPISGHTALYWYRQSLGQGPEFLIYFQGTGAADDSGLPNDRFFAVRPEGSVSTLKIQRTERGDSAVYLCASSLETGNTGELFFGEGSRLTVL.

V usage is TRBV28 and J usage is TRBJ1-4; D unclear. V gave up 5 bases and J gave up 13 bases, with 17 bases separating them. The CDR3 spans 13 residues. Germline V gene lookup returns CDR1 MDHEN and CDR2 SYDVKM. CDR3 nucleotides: TGTGCCAGCAGTCGTACCAGAGCGACGGGACTGTTTTTT. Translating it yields CASSRTRATGLFF.

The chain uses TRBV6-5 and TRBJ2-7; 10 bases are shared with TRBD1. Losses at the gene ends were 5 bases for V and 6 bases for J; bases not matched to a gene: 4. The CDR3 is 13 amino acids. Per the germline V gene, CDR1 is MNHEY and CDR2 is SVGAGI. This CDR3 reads CASSTRDRGEQYF. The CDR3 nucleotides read TGTGCCAGCAGTACCCGGGACAGGGGCGAGCAGTACTTC.

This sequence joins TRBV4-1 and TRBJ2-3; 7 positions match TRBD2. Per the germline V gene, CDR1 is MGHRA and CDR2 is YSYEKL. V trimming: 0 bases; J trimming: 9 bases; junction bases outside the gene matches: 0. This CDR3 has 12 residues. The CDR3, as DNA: TGCGCCAGCAGCCAAGAGGGGGGGACGCAGTATTTT. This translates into CASSQEGGTQYF.

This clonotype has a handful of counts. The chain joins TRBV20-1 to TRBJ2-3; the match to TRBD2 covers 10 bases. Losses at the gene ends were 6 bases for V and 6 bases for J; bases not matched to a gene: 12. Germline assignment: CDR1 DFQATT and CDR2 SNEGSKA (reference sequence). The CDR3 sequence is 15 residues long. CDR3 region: CSATRLAGDSDTQYF. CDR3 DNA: TGCAGTGCCACGCGCCTAGCGGGAGATTCGGATACGCAGTATTTT.

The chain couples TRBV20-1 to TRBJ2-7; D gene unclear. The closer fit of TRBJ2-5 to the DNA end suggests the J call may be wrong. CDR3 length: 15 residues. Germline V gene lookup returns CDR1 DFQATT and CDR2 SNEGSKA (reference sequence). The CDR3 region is CSARDLFYNEETQYF. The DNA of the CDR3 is TGCAGTGCTAGAGATCTCTTTTACAACGAAGAGACCCAGTACTTC.

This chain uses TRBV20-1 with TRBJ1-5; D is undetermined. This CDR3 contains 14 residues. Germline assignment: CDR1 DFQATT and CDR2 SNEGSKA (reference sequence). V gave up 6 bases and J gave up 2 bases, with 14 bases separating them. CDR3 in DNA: TGCAGTGCCTCAATCCCGGGAGGCAATCAGCCCCAGCATTTT. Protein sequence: CSASIPGGNQPQHF.

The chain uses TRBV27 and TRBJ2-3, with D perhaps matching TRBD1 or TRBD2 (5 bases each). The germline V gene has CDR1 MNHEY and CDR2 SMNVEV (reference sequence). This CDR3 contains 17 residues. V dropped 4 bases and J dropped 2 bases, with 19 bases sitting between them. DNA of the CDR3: TGTGCCAGCAGTTACGGGACGGACTCATGGGTCACAGATACGCAGTATTTT. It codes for CASSYGTDSWVTDTQYF.

Written as DNA, the CDR3 is TGTGCCAGCAGCTTACTCGGCCCCGCGGGGGTTCAGTACTTC. This codes for CASSLLGPAGVQYF. The chain joins TRBV7-2 to TRBJ2-4; 7 bases agree with TRBD2. The germline V gene has CDR1 SGHTA and CDR2 FQGNSA. CDR3 length: 14 amino acids. V was pared by 2 bases and J by 11 bases, with 9 bases of the junction left unmatched.

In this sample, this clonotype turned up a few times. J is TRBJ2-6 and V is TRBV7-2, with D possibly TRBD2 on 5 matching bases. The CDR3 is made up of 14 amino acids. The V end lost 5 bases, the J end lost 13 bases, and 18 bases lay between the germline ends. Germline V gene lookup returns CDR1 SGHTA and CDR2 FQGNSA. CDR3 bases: TGTGCCAGCAGCCCTGACGGGGTGGTGTCAGTCCTGACTTTC. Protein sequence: CASSPDGVVSVLTF. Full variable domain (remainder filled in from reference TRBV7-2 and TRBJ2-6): GAGVSQSPSNKVTEKGKDVELRCDPISGHTALYWYRQSLGQGLEFLIYFQGNSAPDKSGLPSDRFSAERTGGSVSTLTIQRTQQEDSAVYLCASSPDGVVSVLTFGAGSRLTVL.

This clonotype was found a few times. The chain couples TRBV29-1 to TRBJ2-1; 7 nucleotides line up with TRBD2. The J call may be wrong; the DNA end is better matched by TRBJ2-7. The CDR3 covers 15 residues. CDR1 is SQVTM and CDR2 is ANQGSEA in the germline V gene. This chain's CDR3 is CSGTYEYTGGMEQYF. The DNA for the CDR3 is TGCAGCGGGACCTACGAATACACGGGGGGAATGGAGCAGTACTTC.

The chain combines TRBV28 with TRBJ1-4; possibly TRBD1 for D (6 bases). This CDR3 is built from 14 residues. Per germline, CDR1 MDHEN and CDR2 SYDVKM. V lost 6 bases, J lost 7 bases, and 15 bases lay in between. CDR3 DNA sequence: TGTGCCAGCAGAATACAGGGAAGCGGTGAAAAACTGTTTTTT. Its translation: CASRIQGSGEKLFF. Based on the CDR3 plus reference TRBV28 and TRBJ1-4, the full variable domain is DVKVTQSSRYLVKRTGEKVFLECVQDMDHENMFWYRQDPGLGLRLIYFSYDVKMKEKGDIPEGYSVSREKKERFSLILESASTNQTSMYLCASRIQGSGEKLFFGSGTQLSVL.

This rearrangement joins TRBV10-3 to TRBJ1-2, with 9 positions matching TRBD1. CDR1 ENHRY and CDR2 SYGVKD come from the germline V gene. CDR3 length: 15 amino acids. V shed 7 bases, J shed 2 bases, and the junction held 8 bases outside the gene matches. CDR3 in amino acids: CAITTDRGQNYGYTF. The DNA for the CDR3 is TGTGCCATCACTACGGACAGGGGCCAAAACTATGGCTACACCTTC.

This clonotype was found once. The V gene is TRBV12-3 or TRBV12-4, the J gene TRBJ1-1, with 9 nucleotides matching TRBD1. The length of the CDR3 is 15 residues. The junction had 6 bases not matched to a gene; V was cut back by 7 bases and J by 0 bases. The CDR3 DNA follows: TGTGCCAGCACCTCCGGGACAGGGTTGAACACTGAAGCTTTCTTT. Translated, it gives CASTSGTGLNTEAFF.

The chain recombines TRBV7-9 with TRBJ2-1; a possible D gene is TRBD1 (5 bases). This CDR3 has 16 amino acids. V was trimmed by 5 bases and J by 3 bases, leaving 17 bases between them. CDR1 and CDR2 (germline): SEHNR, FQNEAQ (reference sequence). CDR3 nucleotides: TGTGCCAGCAGCCCGGCGGACAAACCGGACTACAATGAGCAGTTCTTC. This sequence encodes CASSPADKPDYNEQFF.

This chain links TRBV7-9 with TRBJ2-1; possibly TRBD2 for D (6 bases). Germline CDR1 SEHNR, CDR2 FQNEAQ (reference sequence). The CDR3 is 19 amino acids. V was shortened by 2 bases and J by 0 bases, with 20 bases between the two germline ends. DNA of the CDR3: TGTGCCAGCAGCTTATACAATCGGGGACTTGCTAGCTCCTACAATGAGCAGTTCTTC. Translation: CASSLYNRGLASSYNEQFF.